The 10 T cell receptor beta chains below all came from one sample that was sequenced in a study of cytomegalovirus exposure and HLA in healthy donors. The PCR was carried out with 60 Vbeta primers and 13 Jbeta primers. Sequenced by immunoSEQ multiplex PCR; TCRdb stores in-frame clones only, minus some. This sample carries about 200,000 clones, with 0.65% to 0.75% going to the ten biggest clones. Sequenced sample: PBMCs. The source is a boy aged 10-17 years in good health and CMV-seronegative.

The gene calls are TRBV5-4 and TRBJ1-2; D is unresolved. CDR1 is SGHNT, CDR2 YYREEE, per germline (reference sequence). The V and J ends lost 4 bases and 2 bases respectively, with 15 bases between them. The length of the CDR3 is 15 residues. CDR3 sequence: CASSGTPTGNYGYTF. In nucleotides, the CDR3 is TGTGCCAGCAGCGGCACACCAACGGGGAACTATGGCTACACCTTC.

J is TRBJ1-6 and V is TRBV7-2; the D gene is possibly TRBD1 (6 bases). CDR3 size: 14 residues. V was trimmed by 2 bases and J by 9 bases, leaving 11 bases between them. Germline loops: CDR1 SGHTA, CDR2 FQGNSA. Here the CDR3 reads CASSLLQGSSPLHF. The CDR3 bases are TGTGCCAGCAGCTTACTACAGGGAAGTTCACCCCTCCACTTT.

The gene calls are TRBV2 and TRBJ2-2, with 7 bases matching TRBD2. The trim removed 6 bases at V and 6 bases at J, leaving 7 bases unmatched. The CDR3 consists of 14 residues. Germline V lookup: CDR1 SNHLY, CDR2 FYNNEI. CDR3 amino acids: CASRRLASPGELFF. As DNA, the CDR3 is TGTGCCAGCAGAAGACTAGCTTCCCCCGGGGAGCTGTTTTTT. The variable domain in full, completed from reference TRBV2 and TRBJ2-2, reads EPEVTQTPSHQVTQMGQEVILRCVPISNHLYFYWYRQILGQKVEFLVSFYNNEISEKSEIFDDQFSVERPDGSNFTLKIRSTKLEDSAMYFCASRRLASPGELFFGEGSRLTVL.

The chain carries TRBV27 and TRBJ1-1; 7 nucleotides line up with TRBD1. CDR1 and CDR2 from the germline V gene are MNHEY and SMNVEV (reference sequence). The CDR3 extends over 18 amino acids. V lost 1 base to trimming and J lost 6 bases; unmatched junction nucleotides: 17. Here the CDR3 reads CASSLFMTGNGGDPEAFF. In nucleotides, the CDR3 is TGTGCCAGCAGTTTATTCATGACAGGGAACGGGGGGGACCCTGAAGCTTTCTTT.

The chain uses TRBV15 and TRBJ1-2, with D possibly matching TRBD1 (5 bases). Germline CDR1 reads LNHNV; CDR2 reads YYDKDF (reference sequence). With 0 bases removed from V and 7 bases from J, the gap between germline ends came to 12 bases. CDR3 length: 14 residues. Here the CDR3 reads CATSRDKGSSGYTF. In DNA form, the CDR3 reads TGTGCCACCAGCAGAGATAAGGGGTCGAGTGGCTACACCTTC.

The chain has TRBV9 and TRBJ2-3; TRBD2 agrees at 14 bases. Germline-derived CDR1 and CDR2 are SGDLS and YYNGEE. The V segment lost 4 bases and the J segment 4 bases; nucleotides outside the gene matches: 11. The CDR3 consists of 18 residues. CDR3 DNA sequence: TGTGCCAGCAGCAGGGGGGGACTAGCGGGGGCGTTCGCAGATACGCAGTATTTT. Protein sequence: CASSRGGLAGAFADTQYF.

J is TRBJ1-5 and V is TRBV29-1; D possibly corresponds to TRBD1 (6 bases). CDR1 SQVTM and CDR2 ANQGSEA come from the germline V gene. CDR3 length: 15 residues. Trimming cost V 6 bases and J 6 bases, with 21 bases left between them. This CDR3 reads CSVAAEGGMGQPQHF. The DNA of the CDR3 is TGCAGCGTGGCGGCCGAAGGGGGAATGGGTCAGCCCCAGCATTTT.

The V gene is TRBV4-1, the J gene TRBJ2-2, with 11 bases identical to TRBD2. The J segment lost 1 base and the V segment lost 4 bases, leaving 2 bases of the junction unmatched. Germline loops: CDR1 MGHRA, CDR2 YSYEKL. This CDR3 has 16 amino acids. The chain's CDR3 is CASSLTSGGNTGELFF. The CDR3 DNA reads TGCGCCAGCAGCCTCACTAGCGGGGGGAACACCGGGGAGCTGTTTTTT.

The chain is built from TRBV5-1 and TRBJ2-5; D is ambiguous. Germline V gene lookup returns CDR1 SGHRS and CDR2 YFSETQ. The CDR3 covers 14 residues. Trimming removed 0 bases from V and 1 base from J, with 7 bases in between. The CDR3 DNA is TGCGCCAGCAGCTTGGGGCTAGTCCAAGAGACCCAGTACTTC. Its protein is CASSLGLVQETQYF.

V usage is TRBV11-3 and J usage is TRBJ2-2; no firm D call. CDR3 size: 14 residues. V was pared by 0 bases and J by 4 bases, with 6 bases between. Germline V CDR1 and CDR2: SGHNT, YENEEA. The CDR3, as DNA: TGTGCCAGCAGCTTAGAGGTCGGCACCGGGGAGCTGTTTTTT. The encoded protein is CASSLEVGTGELFF.